This is a list of T cell receptor beta chains from one sample in a study of early T cells in non-severe SARS-CoV-2 infection. TCRdb re-analysed the 5' RACE reads in MiXCR, keeping a single row per CDR3 protein. This sample carries about 69,000 distinct CDR3 sequences, approximately 10% of them seen once, and the ten largest clones take around 6.3%. The sequenced sample was whole blood. These receptors all come from an adult who was a healthcare worker with PCR-confirmed SARS-CoV-2 infection or an uninfected control (not recorded which). CDR3s include the opening cysteine and the closing phenylalanine or tryptophan. D genes are given only for firm matches. Clone sizes are given selectively: once, few, many, or a class where the clone is expanded.

>NA|NA|13|TRBV30|TRBJ1-2
CAWSVGANYGYTF
TGTGCCTGGAGTGTCGGGGCTAACTATGGCTACACCTTC
>TRBD2|many|14|TRBV10-3|TRBJ2-7
CAISEIGLAHEQYF
TGTGCCATCAGTGAGATTGGACTAGCTCACGAGCAGTACTTC
>NA|NA|13|TRBV19|TRBJ1-6
CASSTQGDSPLHF
TGTGCCAGTAGTACCCAGGGTGATTCACCCCTCCACTTT
>NA|few|11|TRBV10-3|TRBJ2-2
CAISSSGELFF
TGTGCCATCAGTAGTTCCGGGGAGCTGTTTTTT
>NA|many|14|TRBV5-1|TRBJ2-7
CASSQQGLTYEQYF
TGCGCCAGCAGCCAACAAGGACTGACCTACGAGCAGTACTTC
>TRBD1|many|16|TRBV5-1|TRBJ1-1
CASSSMTGGSTTEAFF
TGCGCCAGCAGCTCAATGACAGGGGGCTCCACCACTGAAGCTTTCTTT
>TRBD1|many|13|TRBV6-5|TRBJ1-1
CASSRQGNTEAFF
TGCGCCAGCAGCAGACAGGGGAACACTGAAGCTTTCTTT
>NA|NA|14|TRBV15|TRBJ2-7
CATSRASGGYEQYF
TGTGCCACCAGCAGAGCGTCCGGTGGCTACGAGCAGTACTTC
>TRBD2|few|15|TRBV11-2|TRBJ2-2
CASRKAGGNTGELFF
TGTGCCAGCAGGAAAGCGGGGGGCAACACCGGGGAGCTGTTTTTT
>NA|few|16|TRBV21-1|TRBJ2-4
CASSKVGTLAKNIQYF
TGTGCCAGCAGCAAAGTGGGCACCCTGGCCAAAAACATTCAGTACTTC
>TRBD1|many|15|TRBV5-1|TRBJ1-6
CASSARQGANSPLHF
TGCGCCAGCAGCGCCCGACAGGGGGCAAATTCACCCCTCCACTTT
>TRBD1|few|16|TRBV6-4|TRBJ2-1
CASSRMGTASYNEQFF
TGTGCCAGCAGCCGCATGGGGACAGCCTCCTACAATGAGCAGTTCTTC
>NA|many|12|TRBV29-1|TRBJ2-7
CSVEGRAYEQYF
TGCAGCGTTGAGGGCAGGGCCTACGAGCAGTACTTC
>TRBD1|NA|15|TRBV6-1|TRBJ1-1
CASSHYDRGNTEAFF
TGTGCCAGCAGTCATTATGACAGGGGGAACACTGAAGCTTTCTTT
>NA|NA|14|TRBV29-1|TRBJ1-2
CSVEDRAVVYGYTF
TGCAGCGTTGAAGATCGAGCAGTAGTCTATGGCTACACCTTC
>NA|many|10|TRBV7-8|TRBJ2-1
CASSRNEQFF
TGTGCCAGCAGCAGAAATGAGCAGTTCTTC
>NA|NA|14|TRBV27|TRBJ2-5
CASSFFQTSETQYF
TGTGCCAGCAGTTTTTTCCAGACGTCAGAGACCCAGTACTTC
>NA|many|17|TRBV7-3|TRBJ1-1
CASSQTNSPGGDTEAFF
TGTGCCAGCAGTCAAACTAACTCTCCCGGGGGGGACACTGAAGCTTTCTTT
>NA|few|16|TRBV11-3|TRBJ2-1
CASSPDLGTAYNEQFF
TGTGCCAGCAGCCCCGATCTGGGGACTGCTTACAATGAGCAGTTCTTC
>NA|many|13|TRBV7-9|TRBJ1-4
CASSLVPNEKLFF
TGTGCCAGCAGCTTAGTCCCTAATGAAAAACTGTTTTTT
>NA|NA|13|TRBV21-1|TRBJ1-6
CASSNRDNSPLHF
TGTGCCAGCAGCAACAGGGATAATTCACCCCTCCACTTT
>TRBD1|NA|15|TRBV29-1|TRBJ2-5
CSLYGWTGGAETQYF
TGCAGCCTGTACGGGTGGACAGGGGGCGCAGAGACCCAGTACTTC
>NA|many|13|TRBV2|TRBJ1-6
CASSADKYSPLHF
TGTGCCAGCAGTGCAGACAAGTATTCACCCCTCCACTTT
>TRBD1|many|13|TRBV7-9|TRBJ1-1
CASRTTGITEAFF
TGTGCCAGCAGAACGACAGGGATTACTGAAGCTTTCTTT
>TRBD2|NA|17|TRBV6-1|TRBJ2-5
CASLATGRGELQETQYF
TGTGCCAGCTTGGCCACGGGGCGGGGGGAATTACAAGAGACCCAGTACTTC
>NA|many|15|TRBV7-9|TRBJ2-1
CASTPWRGNNNEQFF
TGTGCCAGCACCCCGTGGAGGGGGAACAACAATGAGCAGTTCTTC
>TRBD1|many|17|TRBV7-6|TRBJ1-2
CASSLARDRGPFVGYTF
TGTGCCAGCAGCTTAGCGCGGGACAGGGGGCCCTTCGTAGGCTACACCTTC
>NA|NA|14|TRBV6-1|TRBJ2-2
CASTRGPSTGELFF
TGTGCCAGCACCAGGGGACCTAGCACCGGGGAGCTGTTTTTT
>NA|NA|13|TRBV3-1|TRBJ1-4
CASSQEGVEKLFF
TGTGCCAGCAGCCAAGAAGGGGTTGAAAAACTGTTTTTT
>NA|few|14|TRBV9|TRBJ1-1
CASSVAGMNTEAFF
TGTGCCAGCAGCGTTGCAGGCATGAACACTGAAGCTTTCTTT
>NA|many|16|TRBV12-3/TRBV12-4|TRBJ2-4
CASSARQDLAKNIQYF
TGTGCCAGCAGTGCTCGACAAGATCTAGCCAAAAACATTCAGTACTTC
>TRBD2|NA|15|TRBV2|TRBJ2-4
CASSPLAAAKNIQYF
TGTGCCAGCAGCCCACTAGCGGCAGCCAAAAACATTCAGTACTTC
>NA|many|13|TRBV29-1|TRBJ2-3
CSVGLRATDTQYF
TGCAGCGTTGGATTAAGGGCGACAGATACGCAGTATTTT
>NA|NA|15|TRBV7-2|TRBJ1-6
CASSPRQVLSSPLHF
TGTGCCAGCAGCCCCCGGCAGGTGTTGTCTTCACCCCTCCACTTT
>NA|NA|11|TRBV6-2/TRBV6-3|TRBJ1-4
CASSPGGKLFF
TGTGCCAGCAGTCCGGGCGGAAAACTGTTTTTT
>TRBD1|many|18|TRBV11-1|TRBJ2-5
CASSLKGSGTVKQETQYF
TGTGCCAGCAGCTTAAAAGGGTCCGGGACAGTGAAACAAGAGACCCAGTACTTC
>NA|few|16|TRBV7-3|TRBJ1-1
CASSPGGAGSITEAFF
TGTGCCAGCAGCCCCGGGGGGGCAGGGAGTATTACTGAAGCTTTCTTT
>NA|many|15|TRBV12-3/TRBV12-4|TRBJ2-2
CASSLPTGRTGELFF
TGTGCCAGCAGTTTACCAACAGGGAGGACCGGGGAGCTGTTTTTT
>TRBD1|NA|13|TRBV6-9|TRBJ2-7
CASQGQGFYEQYF
TGTGCCAGCCAGGGACAGGGGTTTTACGAGCAGTACTTC
>TRBD2|many|14|TRBV20-1|TRBJ2-7
CSARLLADHYEQYF
TGCAGTGCTAGGTTACTAGCGGACCACTACGAGCAGTACTTC
>TRBD2|many|19|TRBV13|TRBJ2-1
CASSYQPQIAGVSYNEQFF
TGTGCCAGCAGCTATCAACCCCAGATAGCGGGAGTATCCTACAATGAGCAGTTCTTC
>TRBD1|many|17|TRBV12-3/TRBV12-4|TRBJ1-2
CASSLDGWGQGTYGYTF
TGTGCCAGCAGTTTGGACGGGTGGGGACAGGGGACCTATGGCTACACCTTC
>NA|many|12|TRBV10-3|TRBJ2-7
CAISDLSYEQYF
TGTGCCATCAGTGACCTCTCCTACGAGCAGTACTTC
>NA|NA|11|TRBV6-5|TRBJ2-5
CATRVGETQYF
TGTGCCACCCGGGTGGGGGAGACCCAGTACTTC
>NA|few|11|TRBV6-1|TRBJ2-2
CASKQVGELFF
TGTGCCAGCAAACAGGTCGGGGAGCTGTTTTTT
>NA|many|14|TRBV5-5|TRBJ1-1
CASSSGPIGTEAFF
TGTGCCAGCAGCTCCGGGCCGATCGGGACTGAAGCTTTCTTT
>TRBD1|many|19|TRBV11-2|TRBJ1-1
CASINAPMDRGGENTEAFF
TGTGCCAGCATCAATGCCCCCATGGACAGGGGAGGGGAGAACACTGAAGCTTTCTTT
>NA|many|15|TRBV6-2/TRBV6-3|TRBJ2-3
CARKGNGDFGDTQYF
TGTGCCAGAAAGGGGAATGGGGATTTTGGAGATACGCAGTATTTT
>NA|few|14|TRBV13|TRBJ2-7
CASSLGLAFYEQYF
TGTGCCAGCAGCTTAGGCCTAGCGTTTTACGAGCAGTACTTC
>TRBD1|many|14|TRBV6-1|TRBJ2-2
CASRDRGWAGELFF
TGTGCCAGCAGGGACAGGGGTTGGGCCGGGGAGCTGTTTTTT
>TRBD2|NA|14|TRBV2|TRBJ2-7
CASRAELAGVEQYF
TGTGCCAGCAGAGCAGAGCTAGCGGGAGTCGAGCAGTACTTC